This T cell receptor beta chain was identified in a study of blood T cell repertoires in COVID-19. Overall study: PBMCs, B-cell-depleted T cells, or T cells were the source of the cDNA or gDNA that made up the material.

This CDR3 has 17 residues. The germline V gene encodes CDR1 MNHGY and CDR2 SAAAGT. J gave up 5 bases and V 8 bases, and 20 bases lay outside the gene matches. TCRdb's table, derived via immunoSEQ multiplex PCR, lists solely in-frame clones and lacks some. Here the sample spans some 14,000 clones, approximately 80% being singletons. This receptor was obtained from a human donor in a cohort sampled during active COVID-19. The sequencing sample was made of peripheral blood. The gene calls are TRBV6-8 and TRBJ2-5; 7 bases align to TRBD2. The CDR3 here is CASRRVTGRGWGETQYF. The CDR3 DNA reads TGTGCCAGCCGCCGTGTGACGGGGCGGGGGTGGGGGGAGACCCAGTACTTC.